These T cell receptor beta chains were read from a single sample in a study of blood T cell dynamics during melanoma immunotherapy. Generated by immunoSEQ multiplex PCR, the TCRdb table keeps only in-frame clones and is missing some. The repertoire table contains fewer than 55 clones. Specimen: cell-free DNA from blood, collected from a patient treated with checkpoint blockade. The receptors come from a human donor with melanoma. Each CDR3 is given with its conserved first and last residue. The D gene is left open where the match is weak. Expanded clones get a size class; other rows say once, few or many, or leave the size out.

d_call: -
v_call: TRBV6-8
clone_size: -
j_call: TRBJ1-5
cdr3_nt: TGTGCCAGCAGTCTACCCTCCGGAGCCCCTCCCCATCAGCCCCAGCATTTT
cdr3_aa: CASSLPSGAPPHQPQHF

d_call: -
v_call: TRBV12-5
clone_size: -
j_call: TRBJ2-6
cdr3_nt: TGTGCTAGTGGTGCATGTCATGCAGGACAAAGTCGGGCCAACGTCCTGACTTTC
cdr3_aa: CASGACHAGQSRANVLTF

d_call: -
v_call: TRBV5-1
clone_size: -
j_call: TRBJ2-5
cdr3_nt: TGCGCCAGCAGCTTGGCTTGGAAACTGGAGACCCAGTACTTC
cdr3_aa: CASSLAWKLETQYF

d_call: -
v_call: TRBV12-5
clone_size: -
j_call: TRBJ1-2
cdr3_nt: TGTGCTAGTGGTTTGGTACACGAGGTGGCCTATGGCTACACCTTC
cdr3_aa: CASGLVHEVAYGYTF

d_call: -
v_call: TRBV11-3
clone_size: -
j_call: TRBJ2-1
cdr3_nt: TGTGCCAGCAGCTTATTCCGCAATGAGCAGTTCTTC
cdr3_aa: CASSLFRNEQFF

d_call: -
v_call: TRBV15
clone_size: -
j_call: TRBJ1-4
cdr3_nt: TGTGCCACCAGCAGAGATCGGAGTGAAAAACTGTTTTTT
cdr3_aa: CATSRDRSEKLFF

d_call: -
v_call: TRBV9
clone_size: -
j_call: TRBJ2-6
cdr3_nt: TGTGCCAGCCACTTATTGTACCAAAGTCGGGCCAACGTCCTGACTTTC
cdr3_aa: CASHLLYQSRANVLTF

d_call: -
v_call: TRBV21-1
clone_size: -
j_call: TRBJ1-5
cdr3_nt: TGTGCCAGCAGATGCGAGTTGCTACATTGGCATCGTCAGCCCCAGCATTTT
cdr3_aa: CASRCELLHWHRQPQHF

d_call: -
v_call: TRBV7-6
clone_size: -
j_call: TRBJ1-2
cdr3_nt: TGTGCCAGCAGCGGTCACGATGAATCAAAGACCTATGGCTACACCTTC
cdr3_aa: CASSGHDESKTYGYTF

d_call: -
v_call: TRBV11-2
clone_size: -
j_call: TRBJ1-2
cdr3_nt: TGTGCCAGCAGCCTACTTTTAAGCAGAAAGACCTATGGCTACACCTTC
cdr3_aa: CASSLLLSRKTYGYTF

d_call: -
v_call: TRBV9
clone_size: -
j_call: TRBJ1-1
cdr3_nt: TGTGCCAGCAGCGTAGCTTTAGGGGGGCCTGAAGCTTTCTTT
cdr3_aa: CASSVALGGPEAFF

d_call: -
v_call: TRBV25-1
clone_size: -
j_call: TRBJ2-7
cdr3_nt: TGTGCCAGCAGTCCCCCCGGGACTTGGACCTACGAGCAGTACTTC
cdr3_aa: CASSPPGTWTYEQYF

d_call: -
v_call: TRBV11-2
clone_size: -
j_call: TRBJ2-5
cdr3_nt: TGTGCCAGCAGCTCAAACCAAGAGACCCAGTACTTC
cdr3_aa: CASSSNQETQYF

d_call: -
v_call: TRBV5-4
clone_size: -
j_call: TRBJ2-7
cdr3_nt: TGTGCCAGCAGCTTCCTCTCCTACGAGCAGTACTTC
cdr3_aa: CASSFLSYEQYF

d_call: -
v_call: TRBV4-3
clone_size: -
j_call: TRBJ1-1
cdr3_nt: TGCGCCAGCAGCCCATCGGACAGATTGAACACTGAAGCTTTCTTT
cdr3_aa: CASSPSDRLNTEAFF

d_call: TRBD1
v_call: TRBV7-6
clone_size: -
j_call: TRBJ1-5
cdr3_nt: TGTGCCAGCAGCCCGGGACAGGGACTGAGCAATCAGCCCCAGCATTTT
cdr3_aa: CASSPGQGLSNQPQHF

d_call: -
v_call: TRBV5-4
clone_size: few
j_call: TRBJ2-2
cdr3_nt: TGTGCCAGCAGCTTGGATCTCGGTGGGGGGGAGCTGTTTTTT
cdr3_aa: CASSLDLGGGELFF

d_call: -
v_call: TRBV10-3
clone_size: -
j_call: TRBJ1-5
cdr3_nt: TGTGCCACCAGACAGGACAATCAGCCCCAGCATTTT
cdr3_aa: CATRQDNQPQHF

d_call: -
v_call: TRBV27
clone_size: once
j_call: TRBJ1-1
cdr3_nt: TGTGCCTCTCGCGTTTCGTTCGACACTGAAGCTTTCTTT
cdr3_aa: CASRVSFDTEAFF

d_call: TRBD2
v_call: TRBV19
clone_size: few
j_call: TRBJ2-2
cdr3_nt: TGTGCCAGTAGTAGGGCAGGGAGGGGATCTTACAGCGGGGAGCTGTTTTTT
cdr3_aa: CASSRAGRGSYSGELFF